The next 4 T cell receptor beta chains were all read from a single sample in a study of T cell responses to AZD1222 COVID-19 vaccine. Assay used: immunoSEQ multiplex PCR; TCRdb lists only in-frame clones, some missing. The top ten clones hold 15% to 20% of a sample with more than 85,000 clones, 88% of them seen once. This specimen was peripheral blood, taken on day 0 of AZD1222 vaccination. These receptors originate from an adult in good health.

The rearrangement joins TRBV18 to TRBJ2-7; possibly TRBD1 for D (5 bases). Trimming shortened V by 4 bases and J by 2 bases, and 12 bases separated the two germline ends. The CDR3 extends over 14 amino acids. Germline V CDR1 and CDR2: KGHSH, LQKENI. CDR3 nucleotides: TGTGCCAGCTCACGTGACAGTGAGGCCTACGAGCAGTACTTC. It yields the protein CASSRDSEAYEQYF.

CDR3 nucleotide sequence: TGTGCCAGCCAAGCGGGTACTGCAACTAATGAAAAACTGTTTTTT. Translated: CASQAGTATNEKLFF. The V and J genes are TRBV6-5 and TRBJ1-4, with D unclear. The CDR3 spans 15 residues. Trimming cost V 8 bases and J 0 bases, with 13 bases left between them. Germline lookup yields CDR1 MNHEY and CDR2 SVGAGI.

The V call is TRBV18, the J call TRBJ1-1; D uncertain. The germline gives CDR1 KGHSH, CDR2 LQKENI. The CDR3 has 14 residues. The germline V and J ends were trimmed by 2 bases and 5 bases, with 12 bases remaining between them. The CDR3 DNA reads TGTGCCAGCTCACCAAGCAGCTTGTTTACTGAAGCTTTCTTT. Encoded protein: CASSPSSLFTEAFF. The entire variable domain, with the rest obtained from reference TRBV18 and TRBJ1-1, is as follows: NAGVMQNPRHLVRRRGQEARLRCSPMKGHSHVYWYRQLPEEGLKFMVYLQKENIIDESGMPKERFSAEFPKEGPSILRIQQVVRGDSAAYFCASSPSSLFTEAFFGQGTRLTVV.

The CDR3 bases are TGTGCCACCAGCAGAGTGAGTGGCGGGAGGTACAATGAGCAGTTCTTC. Encoded protein: CATSRVSGGRYNEQFF. The gene calls are TRBV15 and TRBJ2-1; 8 nucleotides line up with TRBD2. This CDR3 has 16 amino acids. Germline values: CDR1 LNHNV, CDR2 YYDKDF (reference sequence). V lost 1 base and J lost 4; bases outside the gene matches: 6.